The subject of this entry is one T cell receptor (beta chain). This clone's antigen is unknown. Per-nucleotide qualities are absent, and no much larger clonotype sits a single base away. The time point label corresponds to: pre-sensitization, week 0. The intended sense of this specimen's treatment or condition label: therapeutic diphenylcyclopropenone sensitization with weekly scalp DPC. At each patch-test visit, blood was drawn before the patch test was applied. Patients were considered eligible if aged 18 to 70, diagnosed with alopecia and deemed suitable for DPC therapy, and patients were excluded if pregnant. Total RNA was extracted from unfractionated whole blood collected in Tempus Blood RNA tubes. The data derive from a study of human T cells and chemical hapten exposure (dated by TCRdb to about 2021). Background on the whole study: For sensitization, 2% DPC in acetone was applied to a roughly 2 cm by roughly 2 cm area of upper inner arm skin. Throughout the approximately 25-week study period, patients were also given weekly therapeutic DPC doses on the scalp. Patch testing was done on the upper back using Finn chambers containing 0.01% DPC, and results were scored after 6 days according to International Contact Dermatitis Research Group standards. The patient cohort, mostly female, included alopecia areata with under or over 50% scalp involvement, alopecia totalis and alopecia universalis. Libraries were pooled for sequencing, and variation in per-sample TCR yields was attributed mainly to small differences in library volumes within the pool. The study tracked peripheral blood TCR repertoire changes in vivo during primary and secondary sensitization to the hapten diphenylcyclopropenone (DPC) in alopecia patients. Blood samples were taken from patients before sensitization (week 0) and then at 2, 6 and about 24 weeks after DPC sensitization. Approximately 28 alopecia patients provided blood for TCR sequencing at one to four time points (pre-sensitization, 2, 6 and 24 weeks).

Preparation of the library involved RACE. The listed sequencing device is NextSeq 500. During library preparation, unique molecular identifiers were attached to individual cDNA molecules so that TCRs could be counted quantitatively and reproducibly. From each blood RNA sample, both TCR alpha and TCR beta chains were sequenced. Per the original workflow: The median number of TCRs per sample was roughly 100,000, ranging from about 23,224 to 700,000. The Decombinator software suite was used to annotate the V, J and CDR3 of the TCR reads. For PS versus PT1 abundance plots, all samples were subsampled to the same number of TCRs (28,000). Expanded TCRs were defined as absent before sensitization and observed at least eight times at the 2-week time point. TCRdb's own reprocessing of the public reads used fastp at Q25 and MiXCR and kept productive beta chains. Entries are consolidated by CDR3 protein sequence, retaining the most common genes and DNA. TCRdb's processing, not the authors' own work, is the source of the V and J calls. The sample table holds a few hundred thousand distinct CDR3 sequences, of which approximately 5.8% were seen once. The ten largest clonotypes hold around 8.8% of the sample.

Study-wide findings and limitations: DPC sensitization did not change how many TCRs were above 1 in 1000 frequency, and no evidence was found of alterations in global repertoire structure. A positive correlation was found between the number of PT1 expanded TCRs and patch test score, with significance reached at thresholds 8, 16 and 32 but not 4. Compared with pre-sensitization or healthy control sets, expanded TCRs formed significantly more large CDR3 similarity clusters, which is consistent with antigen-driven responses. All patients had alopecia, a presumed autoimmune disease, so their immune response might differ from that of healthy individuals. Repeated subsampling changed both the strength of the expansion versus patch-test correlation and the threshold at which that correlation became significant.

Specimen: whole blood, collected in connection with sensitization to the hapten diphenylcyclopropenone (DPC). This receptor was identified in a woman aged 18-30 years with alopecia areata. Some clones in this sample may be carry-over from other donors' samples.

The CDR3 reads CATSDLQGVNYGYTF. DNA sequence: TGTGCCACCAGTGATTTACAGGGGGTCAACTATGGCTACACCTTC. The rearranged segments are TRBV24-1 and TRBJ1-2; the central 8 bases match TRBD1. The CDR3 spans 15 residues, from the cysteine through the phenylalanine. The sequence is cut down to CDR3 DNA, 45 bases in frame from base 1. V and J are trimmed by 1 base and 2 bases, and the gene matches miss 2 bases of the junction. According to the germline V gene, CDR1 reads KGHDR and CDR2 reads SFDVKD.